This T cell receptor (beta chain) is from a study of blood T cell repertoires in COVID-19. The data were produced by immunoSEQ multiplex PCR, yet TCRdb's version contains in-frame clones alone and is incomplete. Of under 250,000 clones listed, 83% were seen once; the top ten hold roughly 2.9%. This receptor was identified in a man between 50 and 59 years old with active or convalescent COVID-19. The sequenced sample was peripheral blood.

The CDR3 DNA sequence: TGTGCCAGCAGCCTTATAGCGGGAGGGGTGAACAATGAGCAGTTCTTC. Translated, it gives CASSLIAGGVNNEQFF. V is TRBV4-2 and J is TRBJ2-1; 11 nucleotides match TRBD2. Germline lookup yields CDR1 LGHNA and CDR2 YNFKEQ. The CDR3 length is 16 residues. V gave up 4 bases and J gave up 5 bases; unmatched junction bases: 7.